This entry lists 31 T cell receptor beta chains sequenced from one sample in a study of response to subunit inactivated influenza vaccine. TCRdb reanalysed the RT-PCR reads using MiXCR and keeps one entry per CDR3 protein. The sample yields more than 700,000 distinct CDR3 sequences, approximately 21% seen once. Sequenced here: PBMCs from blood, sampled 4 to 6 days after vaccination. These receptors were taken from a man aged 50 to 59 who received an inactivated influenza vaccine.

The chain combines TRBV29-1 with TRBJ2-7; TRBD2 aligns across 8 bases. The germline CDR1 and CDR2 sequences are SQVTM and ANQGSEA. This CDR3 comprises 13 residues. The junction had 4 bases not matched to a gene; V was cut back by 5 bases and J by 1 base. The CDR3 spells CSVMTSESYEQYF. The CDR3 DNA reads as TGCAGCGTTATGACTAGCGAATCCTACGAGCAGTACTTC.

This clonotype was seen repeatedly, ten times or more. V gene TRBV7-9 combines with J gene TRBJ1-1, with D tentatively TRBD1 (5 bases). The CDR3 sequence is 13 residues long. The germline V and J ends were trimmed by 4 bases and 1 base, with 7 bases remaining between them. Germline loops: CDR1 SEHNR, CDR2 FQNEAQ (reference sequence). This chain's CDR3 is CASSSQENTEAFF. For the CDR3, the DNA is TGTGCCAGCAGCTCACAGGAGAACACTGAAGCTTTCTTT. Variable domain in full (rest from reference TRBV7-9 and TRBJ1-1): DTGVSQNPRHKITKRGQNVTFRCDPISEHNRLYWYRQTLGQGPEFLTYFQNEAQLEKSRLLSDRFSAERPKGSFSTLEIQRTEQGDSAMYLCASSSQENTEAFFGQGTRLTVV.

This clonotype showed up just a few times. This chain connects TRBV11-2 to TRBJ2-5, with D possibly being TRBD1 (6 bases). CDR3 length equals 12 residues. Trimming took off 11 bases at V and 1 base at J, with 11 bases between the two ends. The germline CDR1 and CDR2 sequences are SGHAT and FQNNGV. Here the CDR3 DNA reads TGTGCCGTACAGGGATCCCAAGAGACCCAGTACTTC. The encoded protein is CAVQGSQETQYF.

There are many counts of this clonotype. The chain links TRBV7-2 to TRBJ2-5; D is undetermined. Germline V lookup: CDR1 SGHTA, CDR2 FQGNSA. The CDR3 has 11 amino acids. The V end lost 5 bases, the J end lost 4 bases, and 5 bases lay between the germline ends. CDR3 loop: CASSLSETQYF. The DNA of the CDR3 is TGTGCCAGCAGCCTCTCAGAGACCCAGTACTTC.

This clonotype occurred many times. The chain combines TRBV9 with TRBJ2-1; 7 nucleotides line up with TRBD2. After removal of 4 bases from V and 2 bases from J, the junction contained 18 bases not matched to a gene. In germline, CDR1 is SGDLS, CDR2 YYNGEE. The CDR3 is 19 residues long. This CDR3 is CASSPPTNSGPNPYNEQFF. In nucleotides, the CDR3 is TGTGCCAGCAGCCCACCGACCAATAGCGGGCCGAATCCCTACAATGAGCAGTTCTTC.

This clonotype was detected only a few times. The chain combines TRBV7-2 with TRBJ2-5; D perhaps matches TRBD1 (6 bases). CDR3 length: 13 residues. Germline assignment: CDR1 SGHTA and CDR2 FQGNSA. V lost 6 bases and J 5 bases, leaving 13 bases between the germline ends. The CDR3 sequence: CASRSGTKETQYF. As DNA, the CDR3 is TGTGCCAGCAGATCCGGGACAAAGGAGACCCAGTACTTC.

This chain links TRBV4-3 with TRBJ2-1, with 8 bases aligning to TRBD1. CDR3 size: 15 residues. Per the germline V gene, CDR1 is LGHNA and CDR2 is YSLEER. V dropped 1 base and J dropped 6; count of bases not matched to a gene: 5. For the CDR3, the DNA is TGCGCCAGCAGCCAAGCGTCGACAGGGGCCAATGAGCAGTTCTTC. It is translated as CASSQASTGANEQFF.

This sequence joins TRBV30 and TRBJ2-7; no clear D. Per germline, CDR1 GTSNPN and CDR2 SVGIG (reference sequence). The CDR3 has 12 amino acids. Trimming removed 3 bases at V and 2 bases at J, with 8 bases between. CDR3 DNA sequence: TGTGCCTGGAGCGGGTTCCCCTACGAGCAGTACTTC. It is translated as CAWSGFPYEQYF.

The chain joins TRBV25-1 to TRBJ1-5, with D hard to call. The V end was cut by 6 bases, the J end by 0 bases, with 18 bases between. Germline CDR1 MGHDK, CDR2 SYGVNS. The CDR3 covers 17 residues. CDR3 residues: CASSPRLLFYSNQPQHF. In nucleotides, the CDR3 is TGTGCCAGCAGCCCCAGGCTCCTCTTCTATAGCAATCAGCCCCAGCATTTT.

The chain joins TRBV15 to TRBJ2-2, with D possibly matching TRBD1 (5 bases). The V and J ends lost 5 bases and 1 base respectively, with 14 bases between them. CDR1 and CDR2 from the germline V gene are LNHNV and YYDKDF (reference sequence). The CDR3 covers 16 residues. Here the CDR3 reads CATSGLDRENTGELFF. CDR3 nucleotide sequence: TGTGCCACCAGCGGCCTTGACAGAGAGAACACCGGGGAGCTGTTTTTT. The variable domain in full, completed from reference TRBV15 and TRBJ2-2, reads DAMVIQNPRYQVTQFGKPVTLSCSQTLNHNVMYWYQQKSSQAPKLLFHYYDKDFNNEADTPDNFQSRRPNTSFCFLDIRSPGLGDTAMYLCATSGLDRENTGELFFGEGSRLTVL.

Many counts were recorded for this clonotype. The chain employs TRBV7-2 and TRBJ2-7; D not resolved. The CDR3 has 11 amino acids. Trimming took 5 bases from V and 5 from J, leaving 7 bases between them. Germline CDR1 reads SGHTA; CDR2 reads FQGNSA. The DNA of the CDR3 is TGTGCCAGCAGCGAAGTGGACGAGCAGTACTTC. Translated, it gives CASSEVDEQYF.

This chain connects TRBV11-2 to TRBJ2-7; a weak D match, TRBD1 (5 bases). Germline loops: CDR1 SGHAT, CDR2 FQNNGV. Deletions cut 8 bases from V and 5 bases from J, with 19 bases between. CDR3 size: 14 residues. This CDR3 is CASGSSRWGDEQYF. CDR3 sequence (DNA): TGTGCCAGCGGAAGTAGCCGGTGGGGCGACGAGCAGTACTTC. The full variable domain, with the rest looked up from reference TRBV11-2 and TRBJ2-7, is EAGVAQSPRYKIIEKRQSVAFWCNPISGHATLYWYQQILGQGPKLLIQFQNNGVVDDSQLPKDRFSAERLKGVDSTLKIQPAKLEDSAVYLCASGSSRWGDEQYFGPGTRLTVT.

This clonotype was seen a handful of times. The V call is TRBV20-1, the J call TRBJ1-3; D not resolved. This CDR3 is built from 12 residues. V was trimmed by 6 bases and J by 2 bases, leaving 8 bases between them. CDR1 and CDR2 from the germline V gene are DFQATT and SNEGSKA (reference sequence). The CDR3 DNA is TGCAGTGCGATGGTCCCTGGAAACACCATATATTTT. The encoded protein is CSAMVPGNTIYF.

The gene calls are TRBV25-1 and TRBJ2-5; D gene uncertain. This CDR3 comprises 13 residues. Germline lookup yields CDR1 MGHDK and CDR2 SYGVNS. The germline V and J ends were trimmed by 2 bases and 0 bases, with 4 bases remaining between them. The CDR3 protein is CASSEQNQETQYF. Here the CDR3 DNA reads TGTGCCAGCAGTGAACAGAACCAAGAGACCCAGTACTTC.

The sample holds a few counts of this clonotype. The DNA of the CDR3 is TGTGCCAGCAGTGACCTAAGGGGGGGCAATCAGCCCCAGCATTTT. Translated: CASSDLRGGNQPQHF. The rearrangement joins TRBV12-3 or TRBV12-4 to TRBJ1-5, with a weak D call TRBD1 (6 bases). Trimming took 5 bases from V and 2 from J, leaving 13 bases between them. The CDR3 is 15 residues long.

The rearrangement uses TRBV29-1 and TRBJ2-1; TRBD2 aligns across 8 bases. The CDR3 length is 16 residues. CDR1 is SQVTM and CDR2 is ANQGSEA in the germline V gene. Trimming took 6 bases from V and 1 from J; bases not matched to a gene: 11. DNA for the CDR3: TGCAGCGTGGATGACTTAGCGGGGCAATCCTACAATGAGCAGTTCTTC. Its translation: CSVDDLAGQSYNEQFF.

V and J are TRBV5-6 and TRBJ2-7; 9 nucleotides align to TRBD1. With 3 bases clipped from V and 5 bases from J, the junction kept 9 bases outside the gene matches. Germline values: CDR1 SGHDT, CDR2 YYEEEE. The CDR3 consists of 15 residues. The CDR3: CASSWAGTGFNEQYF. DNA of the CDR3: TGTGCCAGCAGCTGGGCCGGGACAGGGTTTAACGAGCAGTACTTC.

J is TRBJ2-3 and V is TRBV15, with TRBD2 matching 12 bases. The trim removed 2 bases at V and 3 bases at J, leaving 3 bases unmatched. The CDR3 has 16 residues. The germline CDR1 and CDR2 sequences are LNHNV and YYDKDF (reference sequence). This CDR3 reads CATSRLAGGITDTQYF. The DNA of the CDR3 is TGTGCCACCAGCAGACTAGCGGGGGGGATTACAGATACGCAGTATTTT.

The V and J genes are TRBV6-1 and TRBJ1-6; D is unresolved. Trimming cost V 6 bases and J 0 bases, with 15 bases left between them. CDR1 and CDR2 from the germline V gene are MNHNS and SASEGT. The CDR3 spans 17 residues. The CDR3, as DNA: TGTGCCAGCAGCGGTTTCGGGTGGAGCTCCTATAATTCACCCCTCCACTTT. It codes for CASSGFGWSSYNSPLHF.

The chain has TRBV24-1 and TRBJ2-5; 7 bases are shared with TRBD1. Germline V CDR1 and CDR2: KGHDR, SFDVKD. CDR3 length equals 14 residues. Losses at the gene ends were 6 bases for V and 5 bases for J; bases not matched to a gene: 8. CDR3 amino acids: CATSLEGAAETQYF. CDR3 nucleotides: TGTGCCACCAGTTTAGAGGGGGCAGCGGAGACCCAGTACTTC.

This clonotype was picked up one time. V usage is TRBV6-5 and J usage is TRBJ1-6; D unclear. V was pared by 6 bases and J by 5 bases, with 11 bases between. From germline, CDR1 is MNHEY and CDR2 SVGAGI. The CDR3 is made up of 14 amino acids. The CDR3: CASRYDGNNSPLHF. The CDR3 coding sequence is TGTGCCAGCAGATACGACGGGAATAATTCACCCCTCCACTTT.

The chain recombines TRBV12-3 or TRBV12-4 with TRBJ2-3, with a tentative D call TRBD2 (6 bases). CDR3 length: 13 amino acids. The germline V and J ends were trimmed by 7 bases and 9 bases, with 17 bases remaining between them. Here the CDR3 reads CASNPGGGATQYF. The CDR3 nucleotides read TGTGCCAGCAACCCGGGTGGAGGGGCGACGCAGTATTTT.

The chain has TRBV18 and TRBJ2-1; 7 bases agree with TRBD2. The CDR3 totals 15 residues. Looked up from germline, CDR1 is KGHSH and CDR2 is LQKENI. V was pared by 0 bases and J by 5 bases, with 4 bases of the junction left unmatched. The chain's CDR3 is CASSPPGGPNNEQFF. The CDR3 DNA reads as TGTGCCAGCTCACCACCGGGAGGGCCGAACAATGAGCAGTTCTTC.

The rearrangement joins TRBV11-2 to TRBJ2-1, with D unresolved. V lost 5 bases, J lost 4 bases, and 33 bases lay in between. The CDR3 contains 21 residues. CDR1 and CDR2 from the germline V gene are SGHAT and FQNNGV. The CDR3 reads CASSRDGLADRYTNRYNEQFF. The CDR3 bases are TGTGCCAGCAGCCGAGACGGGCTTGCCGACCGGTATACAAACCGATACAATGAGCAGTTCTTC.

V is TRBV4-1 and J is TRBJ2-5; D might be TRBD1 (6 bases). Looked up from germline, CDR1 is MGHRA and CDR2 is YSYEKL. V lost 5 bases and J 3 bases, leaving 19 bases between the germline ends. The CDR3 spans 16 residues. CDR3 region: CASSARQAAREETQYF. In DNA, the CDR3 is TGCGCCAGCAGCGCCCGACAGGCGGCACGGGAAGAGACCCAGTACTTC.

CDR3 sequence (DNA): TGTGCCAGCAGCCAAGATCGGGCAGGGGGCGTGGGGAACACTGAAGCTTTCTTT. As protein: CASSQDRAGGVGNTEAFF. The V and J genes are TRBV4-2 and TRBJ1-1; 8 bases are a match to TRBD1. The ends lost 0 bases at V and 1 base at J; junction bases unmatched: 10. Germline values: CDR1 LGHNA, CDR2 YNFKEQ. This CDR3 has 18 amino acids.

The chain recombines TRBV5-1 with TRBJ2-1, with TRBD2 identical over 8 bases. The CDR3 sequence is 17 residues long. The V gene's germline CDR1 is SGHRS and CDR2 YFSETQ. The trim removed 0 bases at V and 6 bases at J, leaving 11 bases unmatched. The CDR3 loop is CASSLAARTSITNEQFF. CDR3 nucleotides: TGCGCCAGCAGCTTGGCCGCTCGGACTAGCATAACCAATGAGCAGTTCTTC.

DNA for the CDR3: TGTGCCAGCAGCCCATCGCTAGCGGGAGCTTACAATGAGCAGTTCTTC. It encodes CASSPSLAGAYNEQFF. This sequence joins TRBV11-1 and TRBJ2-1; 10 bases match TRBD2. The germline V gene has CDR1 SGHAT and CDR2 FQDESV (reference sequence). The V segment lost 5 bases and the J segment 4 bases; nucleotides outside the gene matches: 8. This CDR3 spans 16 amino acids.

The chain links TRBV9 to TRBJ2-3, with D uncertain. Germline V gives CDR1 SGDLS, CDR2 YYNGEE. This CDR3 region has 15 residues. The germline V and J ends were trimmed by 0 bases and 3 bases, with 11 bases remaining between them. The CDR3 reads CASSVAPGTTDTQYF. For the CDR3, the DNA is TGTGCCAGCAGCGTAGCCCCAGGAACGACAGATACGCAGTATTTT.

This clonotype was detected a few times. CDR3 in amino acids: CASSLASDEQFF. DNA for the CDR3: TGTGCCAGCAGCTTAGCTTCCGATGAGCAGTTCTTC. The rearrangement uses TRBV11-1 and TRBJ2-1; unclear D gene. Trimming shortened V by 0 bases and J by 8 bases, and 5 bases separated the two germline ends. The CDR3 runs to 12 residues. Germline CDR1 and CDR2: SGHAT and FQDESV (reference sequence). Combining the CDR3 with reference TRBV11-1 and TRBJ2-1 gives the whole variable domain EAEVAQSPRYKITEKSQAVAFWCDPISGHATLYWYRQILGQGPELLVQFQDESVVDDSQLPKDRFSAERLKGVDSTLKIQPAELGDSAMYLCASSLASDEQFFGPGTRLTVL.

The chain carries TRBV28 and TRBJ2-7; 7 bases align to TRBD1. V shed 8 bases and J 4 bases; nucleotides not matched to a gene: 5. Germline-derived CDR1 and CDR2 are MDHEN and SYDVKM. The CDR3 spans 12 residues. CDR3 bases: TGTGCCAGCTGGGACAGAATATACGAGCAGTACTTC. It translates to CASWDRIYEQYF. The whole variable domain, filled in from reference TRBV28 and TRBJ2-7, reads DVKVTQSSRYLVKRTGEKVFLECVQDMDHENMFWYRQDPGLGLRLIYFSYDVKMKEKGDIPEGYSVSREKKERFSLILESASTNQTSMYLCASWDRIYEQYFGPGTRLTVT.